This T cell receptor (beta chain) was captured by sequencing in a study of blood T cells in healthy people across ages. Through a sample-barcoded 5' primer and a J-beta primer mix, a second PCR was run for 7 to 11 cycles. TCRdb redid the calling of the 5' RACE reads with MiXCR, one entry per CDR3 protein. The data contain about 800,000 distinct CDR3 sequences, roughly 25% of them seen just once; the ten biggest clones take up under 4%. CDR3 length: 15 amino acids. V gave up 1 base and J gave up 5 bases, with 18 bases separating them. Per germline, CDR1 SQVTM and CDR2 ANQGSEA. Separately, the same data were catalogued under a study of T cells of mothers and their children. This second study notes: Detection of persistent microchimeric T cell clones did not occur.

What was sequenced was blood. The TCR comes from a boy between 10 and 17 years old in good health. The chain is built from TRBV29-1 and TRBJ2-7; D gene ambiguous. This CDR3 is CSVEVVGPVSDEQYF. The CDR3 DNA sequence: TGCAGCGTTGAAGTAGTTGGCCCCGTTTCCGACGAGCAGTACTTC.